Presented here are 18 T cell receptor beta chains from one specimen sequenced in a study of T cell repertoires in cytomegalovirus infection. Their antigens remain unidentified. TCRdb reprocessed the reads with MiXCR, giving one entry per CDR3 protein. Among some 900,000 distinct CDR3 sequences, approximately 32% were seen once, and the ten largest hold around an eighth. The sequencing used cultured CD8+ T cells from PBMCs, collected from culture after CMV antigen stimulation. These receptors were obtained from a human donor in good health (CMV status not recorded). Some clones in this sample may be carry-over from other donors' samples.

The V gene is TRBV2, the J gene TRBJ2-2; D remains unclear. The CDR3 is 14 residues long. The germline V gene encodes CDR1 SNHLY and CDR2 FYNNEI. The V gene lost 7 bases and the J gene lost 4 bases, with 13 bases spanning the gap. The CDR3 here is CASNYERATGELFF. CDR3 DNA: TGTGCCAGCAATTATGAGAGAGCCACCGGGGAGCTGTTTTTT.

The chain recombines TRBV6-6 with TRBJ2-6, with 9 nucleotides matching TRBD1. The CDR3 is 19 amino acids. After removal of 5 bases from V and 2 bases from J, the junction contained 13 bases not matched to a gene. Germline assignment: CDR1 MNHNY and CDR2 SVGAGI (reference sequence). CDR3 bases: TGTGCCAGCAGTCAAACAGGGGGCACATACTACCCTGGGGCCAACGTCCTGACTTTC. It codes for CASSQTGGTYYPGANVLTF.

This clonotype was recorded at least ten times. V usage is TRBV7-2 and J usage is TRBJ2-3; D possibly corresponds to TRBD2 (5 bases). The germline CDR1 and CDR2 sequences are SGHTA and FQGNSA. V was pared by 7 bases and J by 12 bases, with 14 bases between. The CDR3 has 11 amino acids. CDR3 DNA: TGTGCCAGCACCCGTGGAGGTCCCCAGTATTTT. Protein product: CASTRGGPQYF.

To note about this clonotype: This sequence may be a read error, since a much larger clone differs from it by one base. The genes are TRBV7-2 and TRBJ1-4; maybe TRBD1 (6 bases). The V end lost 5 bases, the J end lost 5 bases, and 18 bases lay between the germline ends. Germline CDR1 is SGHTA and CDR2 is FQGNSA. The CDR3 has 16 residues. The CDR3 sequence is CASSHGQWLFNEKLFF. For the CDR3, the DNA is TGTGCCAGCAGCCATGGACAGTGGTTGTTCAATGAAAAACTGTTTTTT.

Note on this clonotype: At one of its ends the junction is not consistent with the germline gene, which may arise from a read error. The rearrangement joins TRBV12-3 or TRBV12-4 to TRBJ1-1; TRBD1 matches 8 bases. There are 17 residues in the CDR3. The CDR3 loop reads CANSWVGTGLGDTEAFF. The CDR3 nucleotides are TGTGCCAACAGTTGGGTGGGGACAGGTCTGGGAGACACTGAAGCTTTCTTT.

This chain uses TRBV7-9 with TRBJ2-5; possibly TRBD1 or TRBD2 for D (7 bases each). The V end lost 4 bases, the J end lost 3 bases, and 24 bases lay between the germline ends. The CDR3 is 18 amino acids. Germline V gene sequence: CDR1 SEHNR, CDR2 FQNEAQ (reference sequence). This chain's CDR3 is CASSSPWGEGADKETQYF. The CDR3 coding sequence is TGTGCCAGCAGCTCCCCGTGGGGGGAGGGGGCAGACAAAGAGACCCAGTACTTC.

The chain uses TRBV4-2 and TRBJ2-3, with D perhaps given as TRBD1 or TRBD2 (5 bases each). This CDR3 has 15 amino acids. Per germline, CDR1 LGHNA and CDR2 YNFKEQ. V lost 4 bases and J 2 bases, leaving 13 bases between the germline ends. CDR3 bases: TGTGCCAGCAGCCTCGGGACCGTAGTCACAGATACGCAGTATTTT. It encodes CASSLGTVVTDTQYF.

In the case of this clonotype: A junction boundary mismatches the germline segment, possibly from a read error. In DNA form, the CDR3 reads TGTGCCGGCAGTGGGACAGTGGACCATATAGCCAAAAACATTCAGTACTTC. The encoded protein is CAGSGTVDHIAKNIQYF. The chain couples TRBV2 to TRBJ2-4, with 7 bases matching TRBD1. The germline V gene has CDR1 SNHLY and CDR2 FYNNEI. This CDR3 is 17 amino acids long.

The table lists this clonotype with a few counts. This sequence joins TRBV2 and TRBJ1-2; D ambiguous. Trimming pared 7 bases from V and 0 bases from J, leaving 6 bases between. Germline V gene sequence: CDR1 SNHLY, CDR2 FYNNEI. CDR3 size: 12 residues. CDR3 amino acids: CASTKANYGYTF. Here the CDR3 DNA reads TGTGCCAGCACAAAAGCTAACTATGGCTACACCTTC. Complete variable domain (other parts from reference TRBV2 and TRBJ1-2): EPEVTQTPSHQVTQMGQEVILRCVPISNHLYFYWYRQILGQKVEFLVSFYNNEISEKSEIFDDQFSVERPDGSNFTLKIRSTKLEDSAMYFCASTKANYGYTFGSGTRLTVV.

CDR3 sequence: CASSIGPRDRVEITEAFF. Written as DNA, the CDR3 is TGTGCCAGTAGTATAGGCCCCCGGGACAGGGTAGAAATCACTGAAGCTTTCTTT. The rearrangement joins TRBV19 to TRBJ1-1, with 9 bases aligning to TRBD1. J lost 4 bases, V lost 1 base, and 13 bases had no gene match. CDR3 length equals 18 residues. Germline assignment: CDR1 LNHDA and CDR2 SQIVND (reference sequence).

This clonotype has only a few counts. V usage is TRBV7-6 and J usage is TRBJ1-1, with a tentative D call TRBD1 (5 bases). Between the trimmed V and J ends, which lost 4 bases and 4 bases, there was a span of 13 bases. This CDR3 spans 14 amino acids. Germline CDR1 reads SGHVS; CDR2 reads FNYEAQ. DNA of the CDR3: TGTGCCAGCAGCTCCAGACAGAAAGTCACTGAAGCTTTCTTT. It translates to CASSSRQKVTEAFF. Combining the CDR3 with reference TRBV7-6 and TRBJ1-1 gives the whole variable domain GAGVSQSPRYKVTKRGQDVALRCDPISGHVSLYWYRQALGQGPEFLTYFNYEAQQDKSGLPNDRFSAERPEGSISTLTIQRTEQRDSAMYRCASSSRQKVTEAFFGQGTRLTVV.

For this clonotype: The junction and the germline gene differ at one end; a read error may be behind it. CDR3 sequence: CASSIGQNYGHTF. CDR3 sequence (DNA): TGTGCCAGCAGCATAGGACAGAACTATGGCCACACCTTC. The chain recombines TRBV12-3 or TRBV12-4 with TRBJ1-2, with D maybe TRBD1 (6 bases). CDR3 length: 13 residues.

In DNA form, the CDR3 reads TGTGCCACCAGTGATTCGACAGACTATGGCTACACCTTC. Protein: CATSDSTDYGYTF. The chain links TRBV24-1 to TRBJ1-2, with D perhaps matching TRBD1 (5 bases). Trimming took 2 bases from V and 3 from J, leaving 6 bases between them. Germline V gives CDR1 KGHDR, CDR2 SFDVKD. The CDR3 consists of 13 residues.

Only a few counts were recorded for this clonotype. The chain joins TRBV7-2 to TRBJ1-5; D uncertain. The CDR3 length is 15 residues. The V end was cut by 5 bases, the J end by 0 bases, with 11 bases between. Germline V CDR1 and CDR2: SGHTA, FQGNSA. For the CDR3, the DNA is TGTGCCAGCAGCCGGACCCCGGGTAGCAATCAGCCCCAGCATTTT. Translation: CASSRTPGSNQPQHF.

V gene TRBV6-1 combines with J gene TRBJ1-2; D remains ambiguous. CDR3 length: 14 residues. V was cut by 8 bases and J by 6 bases, with 19 bases left in between. Germline values: CDR1 MNHNS, CDR2 SASEGT. The CDR3 region has the DNA TGTGCCAGCGCCTGGCAAGGGCAGAAGAATGGCTACACCTTC. This encodes CASAWQGQKNGYTF.

There are many counts of this clonotype. The gene calls are TRBV5-4 and TRBJ1-1; D perhaps matches TRBD1 (5 bases). This CDR3 contains 14 residues. Germline-derived CDR1 and CDR2 are SGHNT and YYREEE (reference sequence). Trimming stripped 5 bases from V and 1 base from J, with 12 bases between. In nucleotides, the CDR3 is TGTGCCAGCAGTTCTGACAGAACGAACACTGAAGCTTTCTTT. Its protein product is CASSSDRTNTEAFF.

This clonotype has more than one count but fewer than ten. The chain combines TRBV12-3 or TRBV12-4 with TRBJ2-2; D remains unclear. V gave up 5 bases and J gave up 3 bases, with 7 bases separating them. The CDR3 is 13 residues long. CDR3: CASSHDYTGELFF. For the CDR3, the DNA is TGTGCCAGCAGTCACGACTACACCGGGGAGCTGTTTTTT.

The rearrangement links TRBV12-3 or TRBV12-4 to TRBJ1-2; 11 bases match TRBD1. The CDR3 sequence is 15 residues long. V lost 6 bases to trimming and J lost 7 bases; unmatched junction nucleotides: 10. CDR3 DNA sequence: TGTGCCAGCAGGAGGACAGGGGGCGAGTTACCTGGCTACACCTTC. This translates into CASRRTGGELPGYTF.